The 11 T cell receptor beta chains below were found in one sample sequenced in a study of identical twins. Using its own MiXCR run on the 5' RACE reads, TCRdb lists one record per CDR3 protein. The sample contains around 240,000 distinct CDR3 sequences, roughly a tenth of which appear only once. Sequencing was carried out using memory T cells sorted from blood. All receptors come from a man aged 50-59 years in good health.

This chain connects TRBV7-2 to TRBJ1-1; TRBD1 aligns across 8 bases. The CDR3 runs 16 residues. The germline V gene encodes CDR1 SGHTA and CDR2 FQGNSA. V shed 1 base and J 5 bases; nucleotides not matched to a gene: 9. The CDR3 bases are TGTGCCAGCAGCTTAGTTACAGGGGGTCGGCAAACTGAAGCTTTCTTT. Translating gives CASSLVTGGRQTEAFF.

At least ten counts were recorded for this clonotype. The V call is TRBV5-1, the J call TRBJ1-4; TRBD1 might be the D (6 bases). The CDR3 loop spans 16 amino acids. Per the germline V gene, CDR1 is SGHRS and CDR2 is YFSETQ. Trimming left V 5 bases short and J 5 bases short, with 19 bases between. The DNA for the CDR3 is TGCGCCAGCAGAGACCCATCCACGGGGGCAAATGAAAAACTGTTTTTT. Translated: CASRDPSTGANEKLFF. Full variable domain (outside the CDR3, taken from reference TRBV5-1 and TRBJ1-4): KAGVTQTPRYLIKTRGQQVTLSCSPISGHRSVSWYQQTPGQGLQFLFEYFSETQRNKGNFPGRFSGRQFSNSRSEMNVSTLELGDSALYLCASRDPSTGANEKLFFGSGTQLSVL.

Only a few counts were recorded for this clonotype. This chain uses TRBV20-1 with TRBJ1-1; TRBD1 agrees at 10 bases. This CDR3 has 13 amino acids. With 6 bases clipped from V and 10 bases from J, the junction kept 11 bases outside the gene matches. Looked up from germline, CDR1 is DFQATT and CDR2 is SNEGSKA (reference sequence). The CDR3 coding sequence is TGCAGTGCAGGGGCCGGGACAGGGGCTGGAGCTTTCTTT. This encodes CSAGAGTGAGAFF.

This clonotype was observed once. This rearrangement joins TRBV29-1 to TRBJ2-1; D not resolved. The CDR3 is 14 residues long. In germline, CDR1 is SQVTM, CDR2 ANQGSEA. Trimming removed 4 bases at V and 4 bases at J, with 14 bases between. DNA for the CDR3: TGCAGCGTTGCAGAGGAACTACGATACAATGAGCAGTTCTTC. Translation: CSVAEELRYNEQFF.

In this sample, this clonotype turned up many times. This chain uses TRBV9 with TRBJ1-1; D may be TRBD1 (5 bases). Trimming pared 0 bases from V and 5 bases from J, leaving 14 bases between. The CDR3 is 15 amino acids. Germline V gene sequence: CDR1 SGDLS, CDR2 YYNGEE. This CDR3 reads CASSVAQGFGTEAFF. The CDR3 DNA reads TGTGCCAGCAGCGTAGCCCAGGGCTTCGGGACTGAAGCTTTCTTT. The full variable domain, its missing parts supplied by reference TRBV9 and TRBJ1-1, is DSGVTQTPKHLITATGQRVTLRCSPRSGDLSVYWYQQSLDQGLQFLIQYYNGEERAKGNILERFSAQQFPDLHSELNLSSLELGDSALYFCASSVAQGFGTEAFFGQGTRLTVV.

V is TRBV20-1 and J is TRBJ1-1, with D maybe TRBD1 (6 bases). The germline V and J ends were trimmed by 7 bases and 6 bases, with 15 bases remaining between them. There are 12 residues in the CDR3. Germline V gene lookup returns CDR1 DFQATT and CDR2 SNEGSKA (reference sequence). The CDR3 region has the DNA TGCAGTGTAACAGGGATTCAGGCTGAAGCTTTCTTT. Translating gives CSVTGIQAEAFF.

The chain uses TRBV7-6 and TRBJ2-1; 8 nucleotides align to TRBD2. The junction had 8 bases not matched to a gene; V was cut back by 4 bases and J by 3 bases. CDR3 length: 16 residues. Per germline, CDR1 SGHVS and CDR2 FNYEAQ. CDR3 coding DNA: TGTGCCAGCAGCTCCTTAGCGGGATGGGACTACAATGAGCAGTTCTTC. Residues: CASSSLAGWDYNEQFF.

This clonotype was picked up many times. The gene calls are TRBV5-1 and TRBJ1-2, with no clear D. CDR1 and CDR2 (germline): SGHRS, YFSETQ. This CDR3 comprises 15 residues. Trimming took 2 bases from V and 2 from J, leaving 13 bases between them. This CDR3 is CASSLTLRENYGYTF. In nucleotides, the CDR3 is TGCGCCAGCAGCTTAACCCTCCGGGAAAACTATGGCTACACCTTC.

J is TRBJ1-3 and V is TRBV6-5; 9 positions agree with TRBD1. Germline trimming cut 4 bases from V and 1 base from J; bases unmatched to any gene: 2. The germline gives CDR1 MNHEY, CDR2 SVGAGI. This CDR3 is built from 15 residues. The CDR3 DNA follows: TGTGCCAGCAGTTGGGACAGGGATTCTGGAAACACCATATATTTT. Encoded protein: CASSWDRDSGNTIYF.

There are many counts of this clonotype. The chain joins TRBV19 to TRBJ2-7; D gene ambiguous. The V and J ends lost 7 bases and 0 bases respectively, with 10 bases between them. CDR1 LNHDA and CDR2 SQIVND come from the germline V gene (reference sequence). This CDR3 spans 13 amino acids. CDR3 in DNA: TGTGCCAGTAATCAACCGCCCTCCTACGAGCAGTACTTC. Translation: CASNQPPSYEQYF.

This clonotype was counted at least ten times. The chain joins TRBV4-3 to TRBJ1-1; D is perhaps TRBD1 (6 bases). Germline loops: CDR1 LGHNA, CDR2 YSLEER. The CDR3 sequence is 15 residues long. The ends were cut back, 5 bases at V and 1 base at J, with 14 bases in the middle. The CDR3 sequence: CASSTTRGENTEAFF. In nucleotides, the CDR3 is TGCGCCAGCAGCACTACCAGGGGAGAGAACACTGAAGCTTTCTTT.